This is a list of T cell receptor beta chains from one sample in a study of molecular identifiers for immune sequencing clone quantification. TCRdb itself ran the PCR reads through MiXCR, one entry per CDR3 protein. The sample includes approximately 590,000 distinct CDR3 sequences, approximately 24% seen only once; the top ten take around 0.78%. The sample comprised naive CD8+ T cells from blood, with Jurkat cell RNA spiked in. The receptor source for this set is a human donor in good health. Some libraries in this study had Jurkat cell RNA spiked in. Each CDR3 is given with its conserved first and last residue. The D gene is left open where the match is weak. Size values are once, few and many counts, or a class for expanded clones, and some rows have none.

J gene: TRBJ1-4; D gene: NA; V gene: TRBV15; clone size: NA; CDR3 protein: CATKGGTASNEKLFF; CDR3 DNA: TGTGCCACCAAAGGGGGAACGGCGAGTAATGAAAAACTGTTTTTT
J gene: TRBJ2-7; D gene: TRBD2; V gene: TRBV7-9; clone size: few; CDR3 protein: CASSLEPTSGSYEQYF; CDR3 DNA: TGTGCCAGCAGCTTAGAACCCACTAGCGGGTCGTACGAGCAGTACTTC
J gene: TRBJ1-5; D gene: NA; V gene: TRBV19; clone size: few; CDR3 protein: CASSIGRVDFENQPQHF; CDR3 DNA: TGTGCCAGTAGTATAGGGAGGGTTGACTTCGAAAATCAGCCCCAGCATTTT
J gene: TRBJ2-5; D gene: TRBD1; V gene: TRBV12-3/TRBV12-4; clone size: few; CDR3 protein: CASNQDRTEETQYF; CDR3 DNA: TGTGCCAGCAATCAGGACAGGACCGAGGAGACCCAGTACTTC
J gene: TRBJ1-1; D gene: NA; V gene: TRBV6-2/TRBV6-3; clone size: NA; CDR3 protein: CACSLGMNTEAFF; CDR3 DNA: TGTGCCTGCAGTTTAGGCATGAACACTGAAGCTTTCTTT
J gene: TRBJ2-7; D gene: NA; V gene: TRBV19; clone size: few; CDR3 protein: CASSTHSTGNEQYF; CDR3 DNA: TGTGCCAGTAGTACCCACTCAACAGGGAACGAGCAGTACTTC
J gene: TRBJ2-3; D gene: TRBD2; V gene: TRBV20-1; clone size: many; CDR3 protein: CSARDPSGSALSTDTQYF; CDR3 DNA: TGCAGTGCTAGAGATCCCAGCGGGAGTGCTCTTAGCACAGATACGCAGTATTTT
J gene: TRBJ2-3; D gene: NA; V gene: TRBV27; clone size: many; CDR3 protein: CASTPVLGPKITDTQYF; CDR3 DNA: TGTGCCAGCACTCCAGTTCTCGGGCCAAAAATTACAGATACGCAGTATTTT
J gene: TRBJ1-1; D gene: TRBD1; V gene: TRBV7-8; clone size: many; CDR3 protein: CASSPPDRGNTEAFF; CDR3 DNA: TGTGCCAGCAGCCCTCCGGACAGGGGAAACACTGAAGCTTTCTTT
J gene: TRBJ2-3; D gene: TRBD1; V gene: TRBV4-3; clone size: NA; CDR3 protein: CASSQDPVGTGGKTDTQYF; CDR3 DNA: TGCGCCAGCAGCCAAGATCCGGTAGGGACAGGGGGCAAGACAGATACGCAGTATTTT
J gene: TRBJ2-2; D gene: TRBD1; V gene: TRBV28; clone size: once; CDR3 protein: CATVSTGDTGELFF; CDR3 DNA: TGTGCCACGGTTAGTACAGGGGACACCGGGGAGCTGTTTTTT
J gene: TRBJ1-5; D gene: NA; V gene: TRBV30; clone size: many; CDR3 protein: CAWSSAGGGNQPQHF; CDR3 DNA: TGTGCCTGGAGTAGTGCGGGGGGAGGCAATCAGCCCCAGCATTTT
J gene: TRBJ2-7; D gene: TRBD1; V gene: TRBV5-5; clone size: NA; CDR3 protein: CASSATGAYEQYF; CDR3 DNA: TGTGCCAGCAGCGCTACAGGGGCCTACGAGCAGTACTTC
J gene: TRBJ1-2; D gene: TRBD1; V gene: TRBV6-1; clone size: NA; CDR3 protein: CASSLQGENYGYTF; CDR3 DNA: TGTGCCAGCAGTCTTCAGGGGGAGAACTATGGCTACACCTTC
J gene: TRBJ2-7; D gene: TRBD2; V gene: TRBV6-2/TRBV6-3; clone size: NA; CDR3 protein: CASLLRAGSYEQYF; CDR3 DNA: TGTGCCAGCCTCCTACGAGCGGGGTCCTACGAGCAGTACTTC
J gene: TRBJ2-5; D gene: NA; V gene: TRBV7-3; clone size: few; CDR3 protein: CASSLAGGAQETQYF; CDR3 DNA: TGTGCCAGCAGCTTAGCGGGCGGGGCCCAAGAGACCCAGTACTTC
J gene: TRBJ2-1; D gene: TRBD2; V gene: TRBV2; clone size: few; CDR3 protein: CASSEPRGRFTYNEQFF; CDR3 DNA: TGTGCCAGCAGTGAACCGCGCGGGAGGTTTACCTACAATGAGCAGTTCTTC
J gene: TRBJ1-1; D gene: NA; V gene: TRBV4-3; clone size: NA; CDR3 protein: CASSQGQRGTEAFF; CDR3 DNA: TGCGCCAGCAGCCAAGGACAGAGGGGGACTGAAGCTTTCTTT
J gene: TRBJ2-5; D gene: NA; V gene: TRBV4-1; clone size: NA; CDR3 protein: CASSQVNGETQYF; CDR3 DNA: TGCGCCAGCAGCCAAGTAAATGGGGAGACCCAGTACTTC
J gene: TRBJ2-5; D gene: TRBD2; V gene: TRBV5-3; clone size: few; CDR3 protein: CASSLVPTSGGTQYF; CDR3 DNA: TGTGCCAGCAGCTTGGTTCCTACTAGCGGAGGGACCCAGTACTTC
J gene: TRBJ1-2; D gene: NA; V gene: TRBV12-3/TRBV12-4; clone size: NA; CDR3 protein: CASTGGTGGYTF; CDR3 DNA: TGTGCCAGCACCGGGGGCACGGGGGGCTACACCTTC
J gene: TRBJ2-2; D gene: TRBD1; V gene: TRBV5-5; clone size: few; CDR3 protein: CASSLILQGANTGELFF; CDR3 DNA: TGTGCCAGCAGCCTCATTCTCCAGGGGGCGAACACCGGGGAGCTGTTTTTT
J gene: TRBJ2-7; D gene: NA; V gene: TRBV5-1; clone size: NA; CDR3 protein: CASSLNGANNEQYF; CDR3 DNA: TGCGCCAGCAGCTTGAATGGGGCAAATAATGAGCAGTACTTC